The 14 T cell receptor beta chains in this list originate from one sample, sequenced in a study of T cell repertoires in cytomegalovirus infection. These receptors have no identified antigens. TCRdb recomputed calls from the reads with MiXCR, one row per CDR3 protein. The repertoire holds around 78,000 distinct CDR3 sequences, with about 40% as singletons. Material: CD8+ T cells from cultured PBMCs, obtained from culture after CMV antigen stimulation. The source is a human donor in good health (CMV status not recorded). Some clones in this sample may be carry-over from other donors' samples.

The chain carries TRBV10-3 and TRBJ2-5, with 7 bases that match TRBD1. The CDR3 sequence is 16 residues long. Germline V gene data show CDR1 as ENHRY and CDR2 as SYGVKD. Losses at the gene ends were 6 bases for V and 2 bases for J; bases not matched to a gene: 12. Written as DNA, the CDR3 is TGTGCCATCAGCGACCCCAGGGGGTTCCTACAAGAGACCCAGTACTTC. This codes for CAISDPRGFLQETQYF.

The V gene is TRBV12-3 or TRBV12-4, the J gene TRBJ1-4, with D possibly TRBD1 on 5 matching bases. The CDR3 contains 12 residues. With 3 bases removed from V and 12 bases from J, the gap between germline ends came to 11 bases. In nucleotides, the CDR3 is TGTGCCAGCAGTTTCGGGGAAGGGGAACTGTTTTTT. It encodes CASSFGEGELFF.

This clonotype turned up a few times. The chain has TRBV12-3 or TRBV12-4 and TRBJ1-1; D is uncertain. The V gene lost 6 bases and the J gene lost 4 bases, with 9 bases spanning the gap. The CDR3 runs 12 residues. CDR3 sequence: CASSRSPTEAFF. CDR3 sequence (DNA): TGTGCCAGCAGCCGGAGCCCCACTGAAGCTTTCTTT.

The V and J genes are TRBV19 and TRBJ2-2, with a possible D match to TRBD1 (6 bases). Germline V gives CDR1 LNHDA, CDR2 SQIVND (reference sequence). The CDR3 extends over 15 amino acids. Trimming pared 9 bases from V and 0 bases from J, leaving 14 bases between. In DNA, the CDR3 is TGTGCCAGCACCGGGACACAGGCGAACACCGGGGAGCTGTTTTTT. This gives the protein CASTGTQANTGELFF.

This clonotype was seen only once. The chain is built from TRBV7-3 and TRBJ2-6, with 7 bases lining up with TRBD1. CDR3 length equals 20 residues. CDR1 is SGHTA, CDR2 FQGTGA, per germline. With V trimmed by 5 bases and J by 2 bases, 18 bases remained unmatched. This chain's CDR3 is CASSLYSQGVGPPGANVLTF. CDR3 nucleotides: TGTGCCAGCAGCCTATACTCCCAGGGGGTTGGTCCTCCTGGGGCCAACGTCCTGACTTTC.

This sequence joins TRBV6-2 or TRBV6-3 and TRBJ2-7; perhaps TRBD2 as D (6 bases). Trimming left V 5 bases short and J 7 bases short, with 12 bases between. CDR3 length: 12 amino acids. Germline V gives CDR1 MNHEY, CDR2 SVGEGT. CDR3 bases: TGTGCCAGCAGTCGACAGAGCGGGGAGCAGTACTTC. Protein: CASSRQSGEQYF.

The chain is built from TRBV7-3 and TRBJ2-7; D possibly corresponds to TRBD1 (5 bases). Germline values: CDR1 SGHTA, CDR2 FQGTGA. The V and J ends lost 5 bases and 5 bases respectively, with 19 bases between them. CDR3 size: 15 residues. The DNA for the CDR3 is TGTGCCAGCAGCCATACAGGACGCATGTATAACGAGCAGTACTTC. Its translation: CASSHTGRMYNEQYF.

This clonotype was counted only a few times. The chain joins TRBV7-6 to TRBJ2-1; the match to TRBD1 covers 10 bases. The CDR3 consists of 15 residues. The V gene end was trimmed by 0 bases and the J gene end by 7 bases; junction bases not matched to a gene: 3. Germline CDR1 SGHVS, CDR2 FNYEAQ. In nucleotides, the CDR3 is TGTGCCAGCAGCTTAGCTGGGACAGGGGAGAATGAGCAGTTCTTC. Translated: CASSLAGTGENEQFF.

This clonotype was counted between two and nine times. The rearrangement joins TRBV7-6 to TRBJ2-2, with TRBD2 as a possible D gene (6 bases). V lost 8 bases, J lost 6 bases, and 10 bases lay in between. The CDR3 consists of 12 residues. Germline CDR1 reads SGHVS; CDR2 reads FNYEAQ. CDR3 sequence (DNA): TGTGCCAGCTTGGGGGGAGCCGGGGAGCTGTTTTTT. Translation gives CASLGGAGELFF.

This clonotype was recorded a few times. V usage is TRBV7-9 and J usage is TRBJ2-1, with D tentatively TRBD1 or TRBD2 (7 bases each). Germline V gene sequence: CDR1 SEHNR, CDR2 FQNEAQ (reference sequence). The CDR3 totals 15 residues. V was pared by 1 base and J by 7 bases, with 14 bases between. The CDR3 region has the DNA TGTGCCAGCAGCTTAGTGGCAGGGGGGGGAAATGAGCAGTTCTTC. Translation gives CASSLVAGGGNEQFF.

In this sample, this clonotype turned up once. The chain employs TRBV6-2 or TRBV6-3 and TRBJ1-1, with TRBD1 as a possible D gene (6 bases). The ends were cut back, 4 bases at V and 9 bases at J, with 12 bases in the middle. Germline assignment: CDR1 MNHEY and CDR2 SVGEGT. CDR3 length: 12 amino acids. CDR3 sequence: CASSLAGDKAFF. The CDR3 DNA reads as TGTGCCAGCAGTTTGGCGGGGGACAAAGCTTTCTTT.

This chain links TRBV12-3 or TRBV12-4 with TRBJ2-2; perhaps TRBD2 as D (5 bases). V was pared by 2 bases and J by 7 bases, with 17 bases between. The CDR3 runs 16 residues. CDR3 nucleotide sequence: TGTGCCAGCAGTTTAATTTCCCTTCTAGCTAGCGGGGAGCTGTTTTTT. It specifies CASSLISLLASGELFF.

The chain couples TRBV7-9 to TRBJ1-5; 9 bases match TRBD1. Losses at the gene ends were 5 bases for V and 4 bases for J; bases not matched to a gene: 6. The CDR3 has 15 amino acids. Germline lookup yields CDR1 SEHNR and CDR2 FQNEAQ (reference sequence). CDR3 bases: TGTGCCAGCAGCAATGCCGGGACAGGGAATCAGCCCCAGCATTTT. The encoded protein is CASSNAGTGNQPQHF.

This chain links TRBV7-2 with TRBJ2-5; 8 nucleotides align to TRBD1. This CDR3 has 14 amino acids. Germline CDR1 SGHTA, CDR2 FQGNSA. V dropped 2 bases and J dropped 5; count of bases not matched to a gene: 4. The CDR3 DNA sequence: TGTGCCAGCAGCTTACAGGGGGCATACGAGACCCAGTACTTC. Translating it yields CASSLQGAYETQYF. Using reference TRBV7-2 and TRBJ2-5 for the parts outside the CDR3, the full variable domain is GAGVSQSPSNKVTEKGKDVELRCDPISGHTALYWYRQSLGQGLEFLIYFQGNSAPDKSGLPSDRFSAERTGGSVSTLTIQRTQQEDSAVYLCASSLQGAYETQYFGPGTRLLVL.